The next 27 T cell receptor beta chains were all read from a single sample in a study of Ad26.COV2.S vaccination and SARS-CoV-2 variants. The repertoire was sequenced with immunoSEQ multiplex PCR; TCRdb's copy has only in-frame clones and lacks some. In the table there are 400,000 or so clones, 80% to 90% of which are singletons. Treatment denoted: roughly 18 received Ad26.COV2.S at low or high dose, single or two shots; about 5 received placebo; per-sample allocation not given. Sampling occurred on day 63 after the first vaccine or placebo injection. Source: peripheral blood, taken in a trial of Ad26.COV2.S vaccine versus placebo. Receptors were obtained from a person aged 18 to 65 who received the Ad26.COV2.S COVID-19 vaccine or a placebo.

The rearrangement joins TRBV10-3 to TRBJ2-2; 11 bases line up with TRBD1. The CDR3 has 16 amino acids. From germline, CDR1 is ENHRY and CDR2 SYGVKD. Trimming removed 6 bases from V and 3 bases from J; junction bases left unmatched: 6. CDR3 nucleotides: TGTGCCATCAGGGGACAGGGGGGCGGCTACACCGGGGAGCTGTTTTTT. As protein: CAIRGQGGGYTGELFF.

The V and J genes are TRBV19 and TRBJ2-3; TRBD2 agrees at 11 bases. Trimming cost V 5 bases and J 4 bases; bases outside gene matches: 8. The CDR3 consists of 16 residues. Germline V gene sequence: CDR1 LNHDA, CDR2 SQIVND (reference sequence). The CDR3 region is CASSPLSGGAADTQYF. The DNA for the CDR3 is TGTGCCAGTAGTCCCCTTAGCGGGGGGGCCGCAGATACGCAGTATTTT.

The CDR3 DNA is TGTGCCAGCAGCTACGACAGGGAGAAAGCCTACGAGCAGTACTTC. Encoded protein: CASSYDREKAYEQYF. The gene calls are TRBV5-5 and TRBJ2-7; 7 positions agree with TRBD1. There are 15 residues in the CDR3. V gave up 3 bases and J gave up 2 bases; unmatched junction bases: 8. CDR1 and CDR2 (germline): SGHKS, YYEKEE (reference sequence).

The gene calls are TRBV5-5 and TRBJ2-2, with D hard to call. Per germline, CDR1 SGHKS and CDR2 YYEKEE (reference sequence). This CDR3 has 14 amino acids. Between the trimmed V and J ends, which lost 4 bases and 0 bases, there was a span of 7 bases. In DNA, the CDR3 is TGTGCCAGCAGCCCGGCCCCGAACACCGGGGAGCTGTTTTTT. This codes for CASSPAPNTGELFF.

This chain links TRBV15 with TRBJ1-2; a possible D gene is TRBD1 (6 bases). Trimming shortened V by 8 bases and J by 5 bases, and 18 bases separated the two germline ends. This CDR3 has 14 residues. CDR1 is LNHNV, CDR2 YYDKDF, per germline (reference sequence). The CDR3 loop is CATSLEVGAYGYTF. The CDR3 bases are TGTGCCACCTCTCTAGAGGTGGGGGCGTATGGCTACACCTTC.

The genes are TRBV19 and TRBJ1-5, with 9 bases identical to TRBD1. Germline CDR1 LNHDA, CDR2 SQIVND (reference sequence). V lost 7 bases, J lost 7 bases, and 8 bases stayed unmatched. This CDR3 has 14 residues. The CDR3 nucleotides are TGTGCCAGTAATCACAGGGGGCTGGGACAGCCCCAGCATTTT. It specifies CASNHRGLGQPQHF.

This sequence joins TRBV5-5 and TRBJ2-2, with TRBD2 matching 7 bases. CDR3 length: 16 amino acids. Trimming cost V 1 base and J 6 bases; bases outside gene matches: 9. Germline-derived CDR1 and CDR2 are SGHKS and YYEKEE (reference sequence). The chain's CDR3 is CASSLWGGAISGELFF. CDR3 coding DNA: TGTGCCAGCAGCTTGTGGGGGGGAGCCATTTCCGGGGAGCTGTTTTTT. Drawing the rest from reference TRBV5-5 and TRBJ2-2, the complete variable domain is DAGVTQSPTHLIKTRGQQVTLRCSPISGHKSVSWYQQVLGQGPQFIFQYYEKEERGRGNFPDRFSARQFPNYSSELNVNALLLGDSALYLCASSLWGGAISGELFFGEGSRLTVL.

This chain joins TRBV18 and TRBJ1-1, with a possible D match to TRBD1 (6 bases). The CDR3 is 15 residues long. From germline, CDR1 is KGHSH and CDR2 LQKENI. Trimming shortened V by 0 bases and J by 1 base, and 9 bases separated the two germline ends. The CDR3 protein is CASSPPGRGNTEAFF. Written as DNA, the CDR3 is TGTGCCAGCTCACCACCGGGCAGGGGGAACACTGAAGCTTTCTTT.

The rearrangement links TRBV5-1 to TRBJ1-1; D is possibly TRBD1 (5 bases). The CDR3 length is 15 residues. The germline gives CDR1 SGHRS, CDR2 YFSETQ. V was pared by 4 bases and J by 3 bases, with 16 bases between. The CDR3 DNA is TGCGCCAGCAGCATGGGACCCCCTCCAGACACTGAAGCTTTCTTT. Translated: CASSMGPPPDTEAFF. Supplemented by reference TRBV5-1 and TRBJ1-1, the full variable domain reads KAGVTQTPRYLIKTRGQQVTLSCSPISGHRSVSWYQQTPGQGLQFLFEYFSETQRNKGNFPGRFSGRQFSNSRSEMNVSTLELGDSALYLCASSMGPPPDTEAFFGQGTRLTVV.

The chain links TRBV27 to TRBJ1-5, with D unclear. Per germline, CDR1 MNHEY and CDR2 SMNVEV (reference sequence). The V end was cut by 5 bases, the J end by 4 bases, with 6 bases between. This CDR3 spans 12 amino acids. CDR3 loop: CASSTSNQPQHF. The DNA of the CDR3 is TGTGCCAGCAGTACTTCTAATCAGCCCCAGCATTTT.

The chain employs TRBV27 and TRBJ1-2; 7 nucleotides line up with TRBD1. Per germline, CDR1 MNHEY and CDR2 SMNVEV (reference sequence). V was clipped by 10 bases and J by 3 bases; unmatched bases: 14. The CDR3 spans 15 residues. CDR3 sequence: CATGQFPTLYYGYTF. The CDR3, as DNA: TGTGCCACGGGACAGTTCCCCACTTTATACTATGGCTACACCTTC.

The chain uses TRBV14 and TRBJ2-4; 7 positions match TRBD2. Germline V gives CDR1 SGHDN, CDR2 FVKESK. The CDR3 length is 15 residues. V dropped 4 bases and J dropped 1; count of bases not matched to a gene: 4. The CDR3 loop is CASSPRGGAKNIQYF. The CDR3 DNA follows: TGTGCCAGCAGCCCCCGGGGAGGGGCCAAAAACATTCAGTACTTC.

The chain has TRBV3-1 (or the pseudogene TRBV3-2) and TRBJ1-1; D is uncertain. CDR3 length equals 14 residues. Germline V gene lookup returns CDR1 LGHDT and CDR2 YNNKEL (reference sequence). V was cut by 8 bases and J by 1 base, with 14 bases left in between. In nucleotides, the CDR3 is TGTGCCAGCTCTCAGCCGGGTACGAACACTGAAGCTTTCTTT. Its translation: CASSQPGTNTEAFF.

This clone was recorded once. V is TRBV4-1 and J is TRBJ2-7; possible D gene TRBD1, 5 bases. The CDR3 spans 16 residues. Germline V gene data show CDR1 as MGHRA and CDR2 as YSYEKL. V was cut by 5 bases and J by 0 bases, with 17 bases left in between. The CDR3, as DNA: TGCGCCAGCAGCGATGGCGGCGACAGTTTCTCCTACGAGCAGTACTTC. It codes for CASSDGGDSFSYEQYF.

At least ten counts were recorded for this clone. The rearrangement joins TRBV6-2 or TRBV6-3 to TRBJ2-2; the D gene is possibly TRBD1 (6 bases). This CDR3 has 15 residues. Trimming stripped 4 bases from V and 0 bases from J, with 9 bases between. Germline-derived CDR1 and CDR2 are MNHEY and SVGEGT. CDR3 sequence reads: CASSSGTTNTGELFF. CDR3 in DNA: TGTGCCAGCAGTTCCGGGACAACGAACACCGGGGAGCTGTTTTTT.

V is TRBV5-4 and J is TRBJ1-1; 7 nucleotides match TRBD1. The CDR3 is made up of 13 amino acids. V dropped 5 bases and J dropped 1; count of bases not matched to a gene: 2. Per the germline V gene, CDR1 is SGHNT and CDR2 is YYREEE (reference sequence). CDR3 DNA: TGTGCCAGCAGAAGGGACAGGAACACTGAAGCTTTCTTT. It codes for CASRRDRNTEAFF.

This clone was observed a few times. This chain connects TRBV5-1 to TRBJ2-5, with a weak D call TRBD2 (6 bases). Between the trimmed V and J ends, which lost 4 bases and 1 base, there was a span of 11 bases. This CDR3 spans 14 amino acids. Germline-derived CDR1 and CDR2 are SGHRS and YFSETQ. The chain's CDR3 is CASSGGLGQETQYF. As DNA, the CDR3 is TGCGCCAGCAGCGGGGGGTTAGGCCAAGAGACCCAGTACTTC. The complete variable domain, with remaining parts taken from reference TRBV5-1 and TRBJ2-5, reads KAGVTQTPRYLIKTRGQQVTLSCSPISGHRSVSWYQQTPGQGLQFLFEYFSETQRNKGNFPGRFSGRQFSNSRSEMNVSTLELGDSALYLCASSGGLGQETQYFGPGTRLLVL.

CDR3 amino acids: CSASSSRRERGFSTDTQYF. CDR3 in DNA: TGCAGTGCTAGTAGCTCCCGAAGAGAGCGGGGGTTTAGCACAGATACGCAGTATTTT. J is TRBJ2-3 and V is TRBV20-1, with 8 bases identical to TRBD2. The germline V gene has CDR1 DFQATT and CDR2 SNEGSKA (reference sequence). This CDR3 spans 19 amino acids. J lost 0 bases, V lost 3 bases, and 17 bases had no gene match.

The rearrangement uses TRBV11-3 and TRBJ2-7; tentatively, D is TRBD1 (5 bases). Germline V gene sequence: CDR1 SGHNT, CDR2 YENEEA. CDR3 size: 14 residues. The ends were cut back, 7 bases at V and 3 bases at J, with 16 bases in the middle. The CDR3 DNA sequence: TGTGCCAGCAAAGACGTGACAGTCTTCTACGAGCAGTACTTC. Its protein is CASKDVTVFYEQYF.

The chain joins TRBV5-4 to TRBJ2-1; TRBD1 agrees at 9 bases. Germline V lookup: CDR1 SGHNT, CDR2 YYREEE (reference sequence). The CDR3 is made up of 13 amino acids. Germline trimming cut 4 bases from V and 10 bases from J; bases unmatched to any gene: 6. CDR3 nucleotides: TGTGCCAGCAGCCCGGGACAGGGCGGAGAGCAGTTCTTC. Translated, it gives CASSPGQGGEQFF.

The rearrangement uses TRBV5-6 and TRBJ2-2; D gene unclear. Germline assignment: CDR1 SGHDT and CDR2 YYEEEE. V was clipped by 1 base and J by 4 bases, with 11 bases between them. The CDR3 has 15 amino acids. Here the CDR3 DNA reads TGTGCCAGCAGCTTGCATGGGCTGAGCACCGGGGAGCTGTTTTTT. Amino acids: CASSLHGLSTGELFF.

The rearrangement links TRBV5-6 to TRBJ1-3; D gene ambiguous. The V end lost 2 bases, the J end lost 0 bases, and 15 bases lay between the germline ends. This CDR3 region has 17 residues. Germline V gives CDR1 SGHDT, CDR2 YYEEEE. The CDR3 protein is CASSFETGVHSGNTIYF. The DNA for the CDR3 is TGTGCCAGCAGCTTCGAAACCGGGGTCCACTCTGGAAACACCATATATTTT.

V usage is TRBV24-1 and J usage is TRBJ1-2, with D uncertain. The germline V gene encodes CDR1 KGHDR and CDR2 SFDVKD. The CDR3 is 11 residues long. V lost 5 bases to trimming and J lost 4 bases, with 4 bases between them. CDR3: CATSGTYGYTF. DNA of the CDR3: TGTGCCACCAGTGGGACCTATGGCTACACCTTC.

V and J are TRBV19 and TRBJ1-1, with 10 bases identical to TRBD1. This CDR3 is 16 amino acids long. The V segment lost 7 bases and the J segment 6 bases; nucleotides outside the gene matches: 14. The germline V gene has CDR1 LNHDA and CDR2 SQIVND (reference sequence). CDR3 region: CASTTWGTGVVAEAFF. DNA of the CDR3: TGTGCCAGTACCACATGGGGGACAGGGGTCGTTGCTGAAGCTTTCTTT.

This chain uses TRBV5-1 with TRBJ1-2; D remains ambiguous. Germline V gene lookup returns CDR1 SGHRS and CDR2 YFSETQ. The CDR3 is 13 amino acids. Trimming removed 1 base from V and 5 bases from J, with 9 bases in between. The CDR3 reads CASSLLTGYGYTF. The CDR3 DNA reads as TGCGCCAGCAGCTTGCTGACGGGTTATGGCTACACCTTC.

V is TRBV5-6 and J is TRBJ2-3; the match to TRBD2 covers 12 bases. Germline V gene data show CDR1 as SGHDT and CDR2 as YYEEEE. The CDR3 is 16 residues long. J was trimmed by 2 bases and V by 4 bases; bases with no gene match: 5. CDR3 DNA sequence: TGTGCCAGCAGCCTACGACTAGCGGGGGTCACAGATACGCAGTATTTT. Its protein is CASSLRLAGVTDTQYF.

The chain recombines TRBV6-2 or TRBV6-3 with TRBJ2-2; tentatively, D is TRBD2 (5 bases). Trimming took off 2 bases at V and 12 bases at J, with 10 bases between the two ends. This CDR3 is 12 amino acids long. Germline assignment: CDR1 MNHEY and CDR2 SVGEGT. The CDR3 nucleotides are TGTGCCAGCAGTTACCCGGGGTACCAGCTGTTTTTT. As protein: CASSYPGYQLFF.